The entry below describes one T cell receptor beta chain. CDR3 length equals 17 residues. The V end was cut by 1 base, the J end by 0 bases, with 16 bases between. CDR1 is LNHNV, CDR2 YYDKDF, per germline (reference sequence). This specimen belongs to a study of T-cell reconstitution after alpha-beta-depleted transplantation in children. Unique molecular identifiers were used to barcode this TCRbeta library. TCRdb itself ran the PCR reads through MiXCR, one entry per CDR3 protein. The sample holds 250,000 to 350,000 distinct CDR3 sequences, approximately 9.8% seen once. The sequences come from PBMCs from the stem cell graft donor, collected from the stem cell graft. This chain links TRBV15 with TRBJ2-7, with D perhaps matching TRBD2 (5 bases). The TCR sequence derives from a human donor who donated a stem cell graft to a child with SCID. The CDR3 coding sequence is TGTGCCACCAGCAGAGCAGCGGTAGGGAAGAGCTCCTACGAGCAGTACTTC. Its translation: CATSRAAVGKSSYEQYF.